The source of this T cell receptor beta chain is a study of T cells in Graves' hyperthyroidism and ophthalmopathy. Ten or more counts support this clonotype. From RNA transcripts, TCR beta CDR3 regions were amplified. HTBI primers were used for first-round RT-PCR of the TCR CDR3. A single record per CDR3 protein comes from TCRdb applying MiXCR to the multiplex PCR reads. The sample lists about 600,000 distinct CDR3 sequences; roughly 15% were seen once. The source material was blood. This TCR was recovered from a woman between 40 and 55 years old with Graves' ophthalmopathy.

This CDR3 reads CASSDRQGFSPLHF. The DNA of the CDR3 is TGTGCCAGCAGTGACCGACAGGGCTTTTCACCCCTCCACTTT. The chain is built from TRBV2 and TRBJ1-6; TRBD1 agrees at 7 bases. The CDR3 length is 14 residues. Germline lookup yields CDR1 SNHLY and CDR2 FYNNEI. J lost 9 bases, V lost 3 bases, and 5 bases had no gene match.